A few counts support the clone carrying this T cell receptor beta chain. Antigen specificity is unknown. These data belong to a study of somatic mutations in cytotoxic T cells in rheumatoid arthritis. In the study overall: Among the T-cell populations stained with V beta antibodies, some were separated by flow sorting at nearly 100% purity, including V beta1+ cells whose TCRB was sequenced. Findings of the study overall: Significant differences in CD8+ T-cell clonality were not found between rheumatoid arthritis patients and healthy controls (age-matched).

Using positive magnetic bead selection on an AutoMACS, CD4+ and CD8+ cells were isolated, after which their purity was checked by flow cytometry. The CDR3 loop spans 14 amino acids. Germline V gives CDR1 MGHDK, CDR2 SYGVNS. J lost 2 bases, V lost 3 bases, and 4 bases had no gene match. Repertoires were generated with immunoSEQ multiplex PCR, while TCRdb's copy carries only in-frame clones and drops some. This sample carries 30,000 to 45,000 clones, under 90% of them seen once, and the ten largest clones take around 3%. The sequenced sample was CD8+ T cells sorted from blood. This sequence originates from a man aged 35 to 55 in good health. The chain is built from TRBV25-1 and TRBJ2-7, with 7 positions matching TRBD1. The CDR3 region is CASSDGTGAYEQYF. The DNA of the CDR3 is TGTGCCAGCAGTGATGGAACAGGGGCCTACGAGCAGTACTTC.